The present T cell receptor beta chain was sequenced within a study of T cell repertoires in cytomegalovirus infection. In the study overall: Carrying CMV and the relevant HLA type showed in public TCR beta signatures. Study-level points and caveats: It was HLA-C-restricted CMV-specific TCR beta clonotypes that dominated the response ex vivo. People with CMV and the relevant HLA were identified by cumulative public TCR beta family frequency.

As regards this clonotype: As yet, its antigen is unknown.

CDR3 size: 13 residues. The J segment lost 6 bases and the V segment lost 7 bases, leaving 7 bases of the junction unmatched. The germline gives CDR1 SGHDN, CDR2 FVKESK. TCRdb processed the reads anew with MiXCR; each CDR3 protein has one entry. The profile shows around 550,000 distinct CDR3 sequences, about 26% of them singletons. V gene TRBV14 combines with J gene TRBJ2-3; 7 nucleotides align to TRBD1. The clonotype originates from a human donor in good health (CMV status not recorded). Some clones in this sample may be carry-over from other donors' samples. Sequenced input: PBMCs. The CDR3, as DNA: TGTGCCAGCATGACAGGGTCTCTCGATACGCAGTATTTT. Translation: CASMTGSLDTQYF.